This T cell receptor (beta chain) was recovered during a study of radiotherapy plus CTLA-4 blockade in lung cancer. General study results and limits: How blood T cell clones changed early, along with interferon-beta, reportedly forecast response best.

As regards this clone: The antigen is unknown.

Clones were read by immunoSEQ multiplex PCR, and TCRdb kept only the in-frame ones, dropping some. The sample consists of tens of thousands of clones, about 75% of them appearing once. The CDR3 is made up of 12 amino acids. Germline CDR1 reads SGHRS; CDR2 reads YFSETQ. The ends were cut back, 0 bases at V and 3 bases at J, with 4 bases in the middle. The rearrangement links TRBV5-1 to TRBJ2-7; D gene unclear. Sequencing used peripheral blood, obtained from a patient treated with radiotherapy plus ipilimumab. The sequence came from a human donor with non-small cell lung cancer that progressed on radiotherapy plus ipilimumab. The CDR3 DNA follows: TGCGCCAGCAGCTTGGAGGGCTACGAGCAGTACTTC. Encoded protein: CASSLEGYEQYF.